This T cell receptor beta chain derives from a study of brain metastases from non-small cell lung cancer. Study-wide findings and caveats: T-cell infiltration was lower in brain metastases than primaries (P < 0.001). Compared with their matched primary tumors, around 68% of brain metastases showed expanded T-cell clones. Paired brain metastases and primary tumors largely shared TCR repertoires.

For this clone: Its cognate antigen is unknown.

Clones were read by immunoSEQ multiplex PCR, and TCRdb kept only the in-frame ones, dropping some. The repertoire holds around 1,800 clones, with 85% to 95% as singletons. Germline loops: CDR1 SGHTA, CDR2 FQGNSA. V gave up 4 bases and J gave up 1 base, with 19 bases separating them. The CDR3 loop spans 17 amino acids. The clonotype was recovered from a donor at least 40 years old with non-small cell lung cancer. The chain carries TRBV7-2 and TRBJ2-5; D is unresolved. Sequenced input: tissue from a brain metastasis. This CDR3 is CASSWPPRTDPQETQYF. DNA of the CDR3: TGTGCCAGCAGCTGGCCTCCAAGGACCGACCCCCAAGAGACCCAGTACTTC. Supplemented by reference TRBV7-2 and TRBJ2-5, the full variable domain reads GAGVSQSPSNKVTEKGKDVELRCDPISGHTALYWYRQSLGQGLEFLIYFQGNSAPDKSGLPSDRFSAERTGGSVSTLTIQRTQQEDSAVYLCASSWPPRTDPQETQYFGPGTRLLVL.